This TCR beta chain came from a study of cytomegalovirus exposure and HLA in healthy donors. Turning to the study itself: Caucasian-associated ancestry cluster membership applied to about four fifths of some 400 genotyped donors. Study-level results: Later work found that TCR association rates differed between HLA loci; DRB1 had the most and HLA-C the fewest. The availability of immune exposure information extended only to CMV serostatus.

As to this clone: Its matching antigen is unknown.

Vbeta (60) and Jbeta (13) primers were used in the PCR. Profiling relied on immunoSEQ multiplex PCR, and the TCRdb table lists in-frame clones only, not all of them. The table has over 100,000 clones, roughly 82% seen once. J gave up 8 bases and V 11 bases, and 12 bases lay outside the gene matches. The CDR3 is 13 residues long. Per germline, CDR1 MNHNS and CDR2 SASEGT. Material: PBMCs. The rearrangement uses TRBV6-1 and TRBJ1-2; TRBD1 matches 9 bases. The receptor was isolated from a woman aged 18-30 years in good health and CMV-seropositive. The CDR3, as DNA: TGTGCCGGGTTCCAACAGGGGGCGCGAGGCTACACCTTC. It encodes CAGFQQGARGYTF.